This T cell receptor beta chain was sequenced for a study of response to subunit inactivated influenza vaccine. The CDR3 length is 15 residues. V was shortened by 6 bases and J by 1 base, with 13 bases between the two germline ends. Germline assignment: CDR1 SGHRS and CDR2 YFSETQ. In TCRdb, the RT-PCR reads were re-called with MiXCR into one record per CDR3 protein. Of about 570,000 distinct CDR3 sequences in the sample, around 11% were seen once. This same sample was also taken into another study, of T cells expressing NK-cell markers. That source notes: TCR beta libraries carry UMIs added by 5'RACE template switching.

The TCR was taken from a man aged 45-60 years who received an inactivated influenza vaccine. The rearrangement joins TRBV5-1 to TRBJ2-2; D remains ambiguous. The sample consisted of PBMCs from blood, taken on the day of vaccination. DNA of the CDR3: TGCGCCAGCATCCTCGGCAACCTGAACACCGGGGAGCTGTTTTTT. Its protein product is CASILGNLNTGELFF.